This T cell receptor beta chain emerged from a study of T-cell memory formation after mild COVID-19. The sample holds a few counts of this clonotype. Its antigen is unidentified. V was shortened by 3 bases and J by 3 bases, with 4 bases between the two germline ends. CDR1 is KGHDR, CDR2 SFDVKD, per germline. This CDR3 region has 12 residues. Whole-study findings and limits: From day 15 to 85, contracting clones were balanced between CD4 and CD8, whereas later expanders leaned toward CD4+. Researchers could not confirm that second-wave clones peaking on day 37 targeted SARS-CoV-2.

TCRdb reprocessed the 5' RACE reads with MiXCR, giving one entry per CDR3 protein. The profile shows around 210,000 distinct CDR3 sequences, just over 9.5% of them singletons. The source of this sequence is a man aged 18 to 29 who had mild COVID-19 (a few samples of this study predate the infection). Cell type and time point are not known. The V call is TRBV24-1, the J call TRBJ1-2; D uncertain. The sample was PBMCs or a T cell subset sorted from them (not recorded which). The CDR3 DNA reads TGTGCCACCAGTGATGGGGACTATGGCTACACCTTC. It codes for CATSDGDYGYTF.